This T cell receptor (beta chain) originates from a study of naive and memory T cell subsets. This CDR3 region has 16 residues. The germline V gene has CDR1 SGHNT and CDR2 YYREEE (reference sequence). V was pared by 3 bases and J by 4 bases, with 9 bases of the junction left unmatched. Four PCR rounds used nested alpha and beta constant region primers plus the SP2 primer. TCRdb independently ran MiXCR on the UMI-ligation and nested PCR reads; one entry per CDR3 protein. The data contain about 26,000 distinct CDR3 sequences, 5.2% of them singletons. TCR cDNA received a 3' ligated oligonucleotide that carried a UMI. There are many counts of this clonotype.

Sequencing used blood. The chain has TRBV5-4 and TRBJ2-3; 9 bases are a match to TRBD2. This sequence originates from an adult in good health. CDR3 nucleotide sequence: TGTGCCAGCAGCTCCAGAGCGGGAGGAGGGCCAGATACGCAGTATTTT. Its translation: CASSSRAGGGPDTQYF.